Below, one T cell receptor beta chain is given with its context. Its antigen target is currently unknown. No base quality values were provided; no much bigger clone lies one nucleotide off. CDR1 is given as SEHNR and CDR2 as FQNEAQ, both from the germline V gene (reference sequence). From V the trimming removes 2 bases and from J it removes 4 bases, while the gene matches leave 1 base of the junction unaccounted for. From the cysteine up to the phenylalanine, the CDR3 has a length of 13 residues. Only the CDR3 DNA stays, 39 bases, in frame from base 1. The immunoSEQ Assay, a bias-controlled multiplex PCR, was used to amplify TCRbeta CDR3 regions from genomic DNA. The original pipeline was this. The number of nucleated cells in each sample was estimated by amplification of reference gene primers within the assay. To quantify the absolute abundance of each unique TCRbeta CDR3 rearrangement, sequence reads were collapsed and filtered. Productive Simpson clonality was computed per sample as the square root of Simpson's diversity index over productive rearrangements. TCRdb obtained this table from immuneACCESS and retained in-frame rearrangements with V and J assigned. These tables miss some clones; where compared with another copy, unresolved V genes account for less than half of the shortfall, and the remainder is unexplained. V and J calls and clone size are as listed in that table; D and trimming were resolved from the DNA. Within this sample are 200,000 to 300,000 clones, with roughly 76% of them counted one time only. Of the sample, 6.5% to 9.5% is held by the ten largest clones.

At one collaborating source in Seattle, patients were enrolled during active infection and were followed longitudinally through the course of disease. Whole blood was collected in K2EDTA tubes by collaborating institutions according to the institutions' own protocols. For TCRbeta analysis, collaborator samples were shipped as frozen whole blood, as isolated PBMCs, or as DNA extracted from either sample type. This specimen comes from a study of blood T cell repertoires in COVID-19 (dated by TCRdb to 2018 to 2020). About the investigation overall: Samples from collaborators originated in the United States, Italy and Spain and spanned both the acute and convalescent phases of COVID-19. The material from the prospective study consisted of cDNA or gDNA derived from T cells, B-cell-depleted T cells, or PBMCs. Subjects who had been exposed to COVID-19, were actively infected with it, or had recovered from it provided the deeply sampled blood TCRbeta repertoires that made up the dataset. A freely available public database, intended as a resource for researchers studying the immune response to SARS-CoV-2, is where the repertoires were released. The samples were drawn from two sources: the first 160 participants of the ongoing ImmuneRACE study, and some 1,300 subjects contributed by 6 global collaborators. A de-identified subject ID, COVID-19 status, age in years and sex were almost always included in the sample metadata. Where available, HLA class I and class II types were taken from metadata supplied by the sample provider and were not determined by assay-based typing.

Study-level results and caveats: How much clinical and demographic metadata was included differed by source and by participant, and the metadata was provided uncurated.

Specimen: peripheral blood. The sequence came from a woman of 80 years or more with COVID-19, enrolled during active disease. The chain uses TRBV7-9 and TRBJ1-1, and 7 junction bases match TRBD1. The base sequence is TGTGCCAGCAGCTTAACAGGGGCCACTGAAGCTTTCTTT. This yields the protein CASSLTGATEAFF.